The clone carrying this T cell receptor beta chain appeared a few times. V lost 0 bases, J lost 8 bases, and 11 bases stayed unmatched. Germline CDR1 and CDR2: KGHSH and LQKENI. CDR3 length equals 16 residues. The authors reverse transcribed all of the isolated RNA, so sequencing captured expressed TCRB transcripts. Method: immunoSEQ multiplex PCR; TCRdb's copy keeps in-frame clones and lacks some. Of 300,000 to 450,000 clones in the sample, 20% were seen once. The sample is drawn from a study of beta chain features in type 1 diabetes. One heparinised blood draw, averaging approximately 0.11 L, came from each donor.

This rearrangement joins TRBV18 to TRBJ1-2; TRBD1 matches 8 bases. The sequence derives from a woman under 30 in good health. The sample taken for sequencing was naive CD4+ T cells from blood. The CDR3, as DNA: TGTGCCAGCTCACCACCAGGGCAGGGGGCGCGAGACGGCTACACCTTC. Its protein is CASSPPGQGARDGYTF.